Listed below are T cell receptor beta chains from one sample, sequenced in a study of T cells in Graves' hyperthyroidism and ophthalmopathy. TCRdb fed the multiplex PCR reads into MiXCR, producing one record per CDR3 protein. The repertoire holds around 430,000 distinct CDR3 sequences, more than 12% seen once, with around a third in the top ten. Input material: blood. All receptors derive from a woman aged 25 to 39 with Graves' hyperthyroidism. Each CDR3 is given with its conserved first and last residue. A D gene is named only where the DNA matches it firmly. Clone size, where shown, is once, few, many, or a class for clones that have expanded.

CDR3 DNA | CDR3 protein | J gene | D gene | V gene | clone size
TGTGCCAGCACCTCTGTTGTACTAGCAAAAAACCTATACTCCTACGAGCAGTACTTC | CASTSVVLAKNLYSYEQYF | TRBJ2-7 | - | TRBV9 | -
TGTGCCAGCAGTCAGACTAGCGGGAGTGAAAATGAGCAGTTCTTC | CASSQTSGSENEQFF | TRBJ2-1 | TRBD2 | TRBV6-1 | many
TGCAGTGCTGATAAAGGGGCGACTAGCTCAGATACGCAGTATTTT | CSADKGATSSDTQYF | TRBJ2-3 | TRBD2 | TRBV20-1 | -
TGTGCCAGCAGCTTGCTATTTGGACTAGCGGACTCCTACGAGCAGTACTTC | CASSLLFGLADSYEQYF | TRBJ2-7 | TRBD2 | TRBV11-2 | few
TGTGCCAGCAGCGGAAGGACAGGGAACAATCAGCCCCAGCATTTT | CASSGRTGNNQPQHF | TRBJ1-5 | TRBD1 | TRBV6-1 | -
TGTGCCAGCAGTTTCCCCCGGACAGGGTCATACTACGAGCAGTACTTC | CASSFPRTGSYYEQYF | TRBJ2-7 | TRBD1 | TRBV28 | many
TGTGCCAGCAGCTTTAGACGGGGGAGCGGGAGAGGGTCCTACGAGCAGTACTTC | CASSFRRGSGRGSYEQYF | TRBJ2-7 | TRBD2 | TRBV7-3 | -
TGTGCCAGCAGCCGCTACAGGGGTTCCTACGAGCAGTACTTC | CASSRYRGSYEQYF | TRBJ2-7 | TRBD1 | TRBV3-1 | many
TGCGCCAGCAGCCCGGGGTACGGTCGAGAGACCCAGTACTTC | CASSPGYGRETQYF | TRBJ2-5 | - | TRBV5-1 | -
TGCAGTGCTGAGGACAGCCTACCTAGCACAGATACGCAGTATTTT | CSAEDSLPSTDTQYF | TRBJ2-3 | - | TRBV20-1 | many